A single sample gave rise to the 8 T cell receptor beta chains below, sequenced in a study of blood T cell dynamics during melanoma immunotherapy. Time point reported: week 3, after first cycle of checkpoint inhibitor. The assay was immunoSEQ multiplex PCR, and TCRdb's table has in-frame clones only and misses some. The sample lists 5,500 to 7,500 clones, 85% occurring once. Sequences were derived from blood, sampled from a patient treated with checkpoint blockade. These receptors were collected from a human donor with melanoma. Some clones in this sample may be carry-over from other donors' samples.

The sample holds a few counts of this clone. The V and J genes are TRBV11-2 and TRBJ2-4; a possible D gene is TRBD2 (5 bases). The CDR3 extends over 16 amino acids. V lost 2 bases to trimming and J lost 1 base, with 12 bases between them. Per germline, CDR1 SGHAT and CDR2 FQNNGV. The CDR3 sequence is CASSLYRGVAKNIQYF. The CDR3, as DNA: TGTGCCAGCAGCTTATATCGGGGTGTCGCCAAAAACATTCAGTACTTC.

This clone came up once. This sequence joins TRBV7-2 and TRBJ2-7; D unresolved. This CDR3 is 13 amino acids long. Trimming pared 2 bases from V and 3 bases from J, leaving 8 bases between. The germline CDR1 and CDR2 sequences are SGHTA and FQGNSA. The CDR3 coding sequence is TGTGCCAGCAGCTTAAGAGGCGGCTACGAGCAGTACTTC. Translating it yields CASSLRGGYEQYF.

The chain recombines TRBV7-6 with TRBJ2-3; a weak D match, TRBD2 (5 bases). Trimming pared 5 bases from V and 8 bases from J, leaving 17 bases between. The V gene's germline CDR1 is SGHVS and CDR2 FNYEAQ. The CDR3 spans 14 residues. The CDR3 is CASSPGGPSSTQYF. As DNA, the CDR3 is TGTGCCAGCAGCCCGGGCGGGCCCAGCTCTACGCAGTATTTT.

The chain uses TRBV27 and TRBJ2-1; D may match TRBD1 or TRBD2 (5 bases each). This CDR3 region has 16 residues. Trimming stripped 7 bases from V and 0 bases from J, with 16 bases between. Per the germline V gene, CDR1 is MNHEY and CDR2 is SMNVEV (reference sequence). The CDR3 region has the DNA TGTGCCAGCACCCAAACCGGGGCTAGCTCCTACAATGAGCAGTTCTTC. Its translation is CASTQTGASSYNEQFF.

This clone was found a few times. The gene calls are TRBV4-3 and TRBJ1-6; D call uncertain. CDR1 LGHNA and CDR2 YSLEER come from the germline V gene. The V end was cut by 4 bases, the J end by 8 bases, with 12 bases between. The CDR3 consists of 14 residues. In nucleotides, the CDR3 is TGCGCCAGCAGCCGAGACCCCGAGGATTCACCCCTCCACTTT. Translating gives CASSRDPEDSPLHF.

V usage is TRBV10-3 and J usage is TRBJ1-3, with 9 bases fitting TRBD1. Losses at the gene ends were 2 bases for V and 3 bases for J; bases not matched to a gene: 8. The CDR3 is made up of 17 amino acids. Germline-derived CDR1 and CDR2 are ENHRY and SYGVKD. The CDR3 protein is CAISETGTGLRGNTIYF. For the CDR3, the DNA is TGTGCCATCAGTGAGACCGGGACAGGGCTTCGTGGAAACACCATATATTTT.

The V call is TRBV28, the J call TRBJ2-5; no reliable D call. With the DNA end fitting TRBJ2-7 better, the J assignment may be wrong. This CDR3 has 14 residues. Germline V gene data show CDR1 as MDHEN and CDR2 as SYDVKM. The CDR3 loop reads CASSSAPSVHEQYF. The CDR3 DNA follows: TGTGCCAGCAGTTCAGCCCCTAGTGTCCACGAGCAGTACTTC.

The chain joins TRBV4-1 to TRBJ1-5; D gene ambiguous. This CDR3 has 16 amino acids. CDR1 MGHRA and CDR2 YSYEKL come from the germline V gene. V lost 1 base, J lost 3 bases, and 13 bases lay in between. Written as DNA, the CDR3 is TGCGCCAGCAGCCAAGTTGCCAGCCTAAACAATCAGCCCCAGCATTTT. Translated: CASSQVASLNNQPQHF.